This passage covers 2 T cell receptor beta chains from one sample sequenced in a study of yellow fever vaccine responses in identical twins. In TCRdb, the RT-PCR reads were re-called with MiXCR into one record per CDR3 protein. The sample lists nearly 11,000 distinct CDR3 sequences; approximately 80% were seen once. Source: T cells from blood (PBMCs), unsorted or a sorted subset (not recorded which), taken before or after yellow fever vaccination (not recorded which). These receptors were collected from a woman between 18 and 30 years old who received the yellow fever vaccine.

The CDR3 loop is CASSGNEQFF. For the CDR3, the DNA is TGTGCCAGCAGCGGGAATGAGCAGTTCTTC. The chain links TRBV9 to TRBJ2-1; no definite D call. Germline V gives CDR1 SGDLS, CDR2 YYNGEE. Trimming pared 3 bases from V and 7 bases from J, leaving 2 bases between. The CDR3 runs to 10 residues.

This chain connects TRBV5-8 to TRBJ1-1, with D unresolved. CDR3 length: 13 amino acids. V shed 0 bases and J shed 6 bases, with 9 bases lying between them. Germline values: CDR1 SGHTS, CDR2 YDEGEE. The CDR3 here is CASSLGWEPEAFF. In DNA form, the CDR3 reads TGTGCCAGCAGCTTGGGTTGGGAACCTGAAGCTTTCTTT. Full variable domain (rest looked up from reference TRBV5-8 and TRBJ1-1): EAGVTQSPTHLIKTRGQQATLRCSPISGHTSVYWYQQALGLGLQFLLWYDEGEERNRGNFPPRFSGRQFPNYSSELNVNALELEDSALYLCASSLGWEPEAFFGQGTRLTVV.